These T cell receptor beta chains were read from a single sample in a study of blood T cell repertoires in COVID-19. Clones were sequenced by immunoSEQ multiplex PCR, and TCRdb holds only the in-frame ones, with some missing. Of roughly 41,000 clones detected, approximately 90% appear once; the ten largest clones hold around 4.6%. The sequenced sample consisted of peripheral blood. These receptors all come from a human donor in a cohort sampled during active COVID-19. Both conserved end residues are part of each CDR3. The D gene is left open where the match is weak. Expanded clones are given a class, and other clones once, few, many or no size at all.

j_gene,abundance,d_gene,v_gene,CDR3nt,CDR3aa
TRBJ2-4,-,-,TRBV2,TGTGCCAACTCTGGCCGGAGTCTAGCCAAAAACATTCAGTACTTC,CANSGRSLAKNIQYF
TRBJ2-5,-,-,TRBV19,TGTGCCAGTAGTATAGAGCGGTTCCAAGAGACCCAGTACTTC,CASSIERFQETQYF
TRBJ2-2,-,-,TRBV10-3,TGTGCCATCAGTGAACTCCCCACCGGGGAGCTGTTTTTT,CAISELPTGELFF
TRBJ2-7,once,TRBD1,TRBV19,TGTGCCAGTACCCCGGGGACAGGGGGCTCCCTTACCTACGAGCAGTACTTC,CASTPGTGGSLTYEQYF
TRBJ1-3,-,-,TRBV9,TGTGCCAGCAGCGTACAGGGCTCTGGAAACACCATATATTTT,CASSVQGSGNTIYF
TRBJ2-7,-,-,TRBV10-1,TGCGCCAGCAGTGATTGGCGGGCTGGATCCTACGAGCAGTACTTC,CASSDWRAGSYEQYF
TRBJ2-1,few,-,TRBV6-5,TGTGCCAGCACCCTGACAGGTAACAATGAGCAGTTCTTC,CASTLTGNNEQFF
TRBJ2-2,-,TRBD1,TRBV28,TGTGCCAGCAGTCCGTACAGGGGGCGCATCGGAGGCACCGGGGAGCTGTTTTTT,CASSPYRGRIGGTGELFF
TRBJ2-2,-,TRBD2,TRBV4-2,TGTGCCAGCAGCCAAGATATGGCTAGCGGGAGTTGGGACACCGGGGAGCTGTTTTTT,CASSQDMASGSWDTGELFF
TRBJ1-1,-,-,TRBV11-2,TGTGCCAGCAGCCAGGACACGAACACTGAAGCTTTCTTT,CASSQDTNTEAFF
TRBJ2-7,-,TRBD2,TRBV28,TGTGCCAGCAGTATGATAGCGGGAGCTTACGAGCAGTACTTC,CASSMIAGAYEQYF
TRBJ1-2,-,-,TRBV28,TGTGCCAGCAGTCCCCGCCAGGGTAGGGTCTATGGCTACACCTTC,CASSPRQGRVYGYTF
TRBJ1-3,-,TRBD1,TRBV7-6,TGTGCCAGCAGCCTCAGACAGGGGACAGGAAACACCATATATTTT,CASSLRQGTGNTIYF
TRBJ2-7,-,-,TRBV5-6,TGTGCCAGCTCCTTGGGTCGTCGAGAAGAGCAGTACTTC,CASSLGRREEQYF
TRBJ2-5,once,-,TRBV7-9,TGTGCCAGCAGCCGCACTTATATCCGGGATCAAGAGACCCAGTACTTC,CASSRTYIRDQETQYF
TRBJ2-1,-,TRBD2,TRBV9,TGTGCCAGCAGCGTAGTGGTAGCGGGAGTCCGCAATGAGCAGTTCTTC,CASSVVVAGVRNEQFF
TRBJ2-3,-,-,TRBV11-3,TGTGCCAGCAGCGCATACTCCGCTAGCGTCAGCACAGATACGCAGTATTTT,CASSAYSASVSTDTQYF
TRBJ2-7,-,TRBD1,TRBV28,TGTGCCTCCAACGACAGGGGGCGTTTCGGCGAGCAGTACTTC,CASNDRGRFGEQYF
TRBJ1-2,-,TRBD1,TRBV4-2,TGTGCCAGCAGCCAAGATCTGACGGGACAGAACATCTATGGCTACACCTTC,CASSQDLTGQNIYGYTF
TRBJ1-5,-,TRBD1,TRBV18,TGTGCCAGCTCACTAACCACGGTCACAGGGGAGGATCAGCCCCAGCATTTT,CASSLTTVTGEDQPQHF
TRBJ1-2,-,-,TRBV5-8,TGTGCCAGCAGCCGGCTACAGGGACGAGGCTACACCTTC,CASSRLQGRGYTF
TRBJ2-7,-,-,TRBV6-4,TGTGCCAGCAACGGCGAGACTAACTACGAGCAGTACTTC,CASNGETNYEQYF
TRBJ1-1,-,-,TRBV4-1,TGCGCCAGCAGCCACCCAGGGGAGAGAACTGAAGCTTTCTTT,CASSHPGERTEAFF
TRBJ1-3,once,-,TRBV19,TGTGCCAGTAGTATGACCCTCTCAAGACAGTCTGGAAACACCATATATTTT,CASSMTLSRQSGNTIYF
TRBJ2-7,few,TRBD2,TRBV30,TGTGCCTGGAGGGTACTAGCGGGGGCCATCTACGAGCAGTACTTC,CAWRVLAGAIYEQYF
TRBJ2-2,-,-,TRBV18,TGTGCCAGCACGTACTCGAACACCGGGGAGCTGTTTTTT,CASTYSNTGELFF
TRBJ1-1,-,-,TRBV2,TGTGCCAGCAAGAGTTGGGGGGGCACTGAAGCTTTCTTT,CASKSWGGTEAFF
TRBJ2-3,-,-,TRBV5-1,TGCGCCAGCAGCCCCACTAAAGCAGATAGCACAGATACGCAGTATTTT,CASSPTKADSTDTQYF
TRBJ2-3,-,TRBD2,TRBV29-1,TGCAGCTTCTCCGGGACTAGCGTCACAGATACGCAGTATTTT,CSFSGTSVTDTQYF
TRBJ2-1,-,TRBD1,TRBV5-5,TGTGCCAGCAGCCCGGACAGGAGCTCCTACAATGAGCAGTTCTTC,CASSPDRSSYNEQFF
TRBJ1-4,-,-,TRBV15,TGTGCCACCAGCAGAGATTTAGCAACTAATGAAAAACTGTTTTTT,CATSRDLATNEKLFF
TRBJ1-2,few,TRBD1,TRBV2,TGTGCCAGCAGTGAAAGGACAGGGGGCGCGAAGGGCTACACCTTC,CASSERTGGAKGYTF
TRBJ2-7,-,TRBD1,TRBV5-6,TGTGCCAGCAGCTTGGGGACAGGGGGAAACGAGCAGTACTTC,CASSLGTGGNEQYF
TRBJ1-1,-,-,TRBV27,TGTGCCAGCAGTTATCAAGGGGGAAACACTGAAGCTTTCTTT,CASSYQGGNTEAFF
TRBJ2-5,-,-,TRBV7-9,TGTGCCAGCAGCTTAGGACGGGAGACAGAGACCCAGTACTTC,CASSLGRETETQYF
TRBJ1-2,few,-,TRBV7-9,TGTGCCAGCAGCTCAACACGTACGCAAGGCTACACCTTC,CASSSTRTQGYTF
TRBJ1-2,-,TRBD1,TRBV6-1,TGTGCCAGCAGTGCCTCCGGGACAGGGGTGCTGCATGGCTACACCTTC,CASSASGTGVLHGYTF
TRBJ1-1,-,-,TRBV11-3,TGTGCCAGCAGCTTAGTAAGAGGGTGGGACACCCAATTTGGGGACACTGAAGCTTTCTTT,CASSLVRGWDTQFGDTEAFF
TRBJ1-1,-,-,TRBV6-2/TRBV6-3,TGTGCCAGCAGTATCATTCCGAACACTGAAGCTTTCTTT,CASSIIPNTEAFF
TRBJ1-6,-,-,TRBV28,TGTGCCAGCAGCCGACAGGAAAATAATTCACCCCTCCACTTT,CASSRQENNSPLHF
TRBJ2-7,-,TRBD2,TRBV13,TGTGCCAGCAGCTCTAGCGGGAGGGCCGATGGCGAGCAGTACTTC,CASSSSGRADGEQYF
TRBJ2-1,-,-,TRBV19,TGTGCCAGTAGGACGGCGGGCTACTACAATGAGCAGTTCTTC,CASRTAGYYNEQFF
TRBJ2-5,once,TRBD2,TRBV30,TGTGCCTGGAGTGGACTAGCGGGAGGGCCAGAGACCCAGTACTTC,CAWSGLAGGPETQYF
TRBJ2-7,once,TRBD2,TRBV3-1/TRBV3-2,TGTGCCAGCAGCCCTCGGACTAGCGGAACCTACGAGCAGTACTTC,CASSPRTSGTYEQYF
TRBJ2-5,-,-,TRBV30,TGTGCCTGGAGTGAGGACAGTTCTGAAGAGACCCAGTACTTC,CAWSEDSSEETQYF
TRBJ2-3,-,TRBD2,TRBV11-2,TGTGCCAGCAGCTGGGCGGGGACTAGCGTTAGCACAGATACGCAGTATTTT,CASSWAGTSVSTDTQYF
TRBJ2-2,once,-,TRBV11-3,TGTGCCAGCAGCTTAAGCCCTAACACCGGGGAGCTGTTTTTT,CASSLSPNTGELFF
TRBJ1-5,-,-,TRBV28,TGTGCCAGCAGTTTCCGTGGCCGGACATGGGGCAATCAGCCCCAGCATTTT,CASSFRGRTWGNQPQHF
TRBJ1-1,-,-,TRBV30,TGTGCCTGGATCGCGGGGCCCGGGAACACTGAAGCTTTCTTT,CAWIAGPGNTEAFF
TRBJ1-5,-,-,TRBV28,TGTGCCAGCAGTTTATTGTCCATCCCTAGCAATCAGCCCCAGCATTTT,CASSLLSIPSNQPQHF
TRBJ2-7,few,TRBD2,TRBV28,TGTGCCAGCAGCCGGGGACTAGCGGGCCCCTACGAGCAGTACTTC,CASSRGLAGPYEQYF
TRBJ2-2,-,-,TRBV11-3,TGTGCCAGCAGCTTAGTTGACGGGGAAACGAACACCGGGGAGCTGTTTTTT,CASSLVDGETNTGELFF
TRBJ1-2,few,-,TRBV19,TGTGCCAGTAGTATACAGGGAAACTATGGCTACACCTTC,CASSIQGNYGYTF
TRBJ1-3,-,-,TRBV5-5,TGTGCCAGCAGCCCCTGGGGGCACCTCTCTGGAAACACCATATATTTT,CASSPWGHLSGNTIYF
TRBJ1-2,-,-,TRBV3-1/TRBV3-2,TGTGCCAGCAGCCACCCCGGGGGGGGTAAGGGCTACACCTTC,CASSHPGGGKGYTF
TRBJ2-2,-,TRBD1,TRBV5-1,TGCGCCAGCAGCTTGGGACAGGGGAACACCGGGGAGCTGTTTTTT,CASSLGQGNTGELFF
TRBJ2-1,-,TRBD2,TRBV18,TGTGCCAGCTCACTGCTGCCACTAGCGGGAGACAATGAGCAGTTCTTC,CASSLLPLAGDNEQFF
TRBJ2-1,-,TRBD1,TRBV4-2,TGTGCCAGCAGCCCCGGACAGGGGAGGTATGAGCAGTTCTTC,CASSPGQGRYEQFF
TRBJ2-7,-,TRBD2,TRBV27,TGTGCCAGCAGTTTATTACCCACTAGCGGGAGGTCCTGGCAGTACTTC,CASSLLPTSGRSWQYF
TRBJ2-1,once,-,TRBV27,TGTGCCAGCAGTTTAGGCACAGGCCTCGGGAATGAGCAGTTCTTC,CASSLGTGLGNEQFF